The 28 T cell receptor beta chains below were found in one sample sequenced in a study of blood T cells in healthy people across ages. Together with a sample-barcoded 5' primer, a J-beta primer mix was included in a second PCR lasting roughly 6 to 12 cycles. TCRdb redid the calling of the 5' RACE reads with MiXCR, one entry per CDR3 protein. In the table there are roughly 500,000 distinct CDR3 sequences, 27% of which are singletons. Sequencing was carried out using blood. These receptors came from a woman aged 65 to 85 in good health.

CDR3 amino acids: CSVVLGDTEAFF. The CDR3 region has the DNA TGCAGCGTTGTCCTGGGGGACACTGAAGCTTTCTTT. V gene TRBV29-1 combines with J gene TRBJ1-1; possibly TRBD1 for D (5 bases). Germline V gives CDR1 SQVTM, CDR2 ANQGSEA. The V gene lost 4 bases and the J gene lost 3 bases, with 9 bases spanning the gap. This CDR3 is built from 12 residues.

This chain links TRBV29-1 with TRBJ2-3; tentative D call: TRBD2 (6 bases). Trimming cost V 6 bases and J 6 bases, with 19 bases left between them. Per the germline V gene, CDR1 is SQVTM and CDR2 is ANQGSEA. The CDR3 spans 14 residues. The CDR3 loop reads CSVSGPAGPDTQYF. As DNA, the CDR3 is TGCAGCGTGTCCGGACCTGCGGGGCCGGATACGCAGTATTTT.

This clonotype was found a few times. CDR3 protein: CASSLVPAGGRYRTQYF. CDR3 DNA: TGTGCCAGCAGCTTAGTTCCAGCGGGGGGAAGATATCGGACCCAGTACTTC. V gene TRBV7-2 combines with J gene TRBJ2-5, with 9 bases fitting TRBD2. From germline, CDR1 is SGHTA and CDR2 FQGNSA. The CDR3 has 17 amino acids. V lost 1 base and J lost 7; bases outside the gene matches: 13.

The gene calls are TRBV7-2 and TRBJ2-7; 10 positions agree with TRBD2. Per the germline V gene, CDR1 is SGHTA and CDR2 is FQGNSA. Germline trimming cut 5 bases from V and 0 bases from J; bases unmatched to any gene: 7. The CDR3 extends over 16 amino acids. CDR3 nucleotide sequence: TGTGCCAGCAGCCAGAGCCAGCGGGGGGGCTCCTACGAGCAGTACTTC. This encodes CASSQSQRGGSYEQYF.

This clonotype turned up a few times. The chain recombines TRBV6-2 or TRBV6-3 with TRBJ1-1; weak D call: TRBD1 (5 bases). The V gene's germline CDR1 is MNHEY and CDR2 SVGEGT. V lost 2 bases, J lost 8 bases, and 9 bases lay in between. The CDR3 runs to 12 residues. The CDR3, as DNA: TGTGCCAGCAGTTACCAGCAGGGAGAAGCTTTCTTT. It is translated as CASSYQQGEAFF.

This chain links TRBV6-5 with TRBJ1-2; D unclear. Germline CDR1 MNHEY, CDR2 SVGAGI. Trimming took off 2 bases at V and 3 bases at J, with 7 bases between the two ends. The CDR3 has 13 amino acids. This CDR3 reads CASSYGMHYGYTF. The CDR3 nucleotides read TGTGCCAGCAGTTACGGCATGCACTATGGCTACACCTTC.

The chain has TRBV28 and TRBJ2-5; 10 bases map to TRBD2. Germline trimming cut 3 bases from V and 7 bases from J; bases unmatched to any gene: 8. The V gene's germline CDR1 is MDHEN and CDR2 SYDVKM. The CDR3 sequence is 15 residues long. In nucleotides, the CDR3 is TGTGCCAGCAGTTTTCAGCGGGGGGGTGGCGGGACCCAGTACTTC. Its translation: CASSFQRGGGGTQYF.

The V and J genes are TRBV6-2 or TRBV6-3 and TRBJ1-1; 7 bases are a match to TRBD1. Trimming removed 7 bases from V and 2 bases from J; junction bases left unmatched: 7. Germline CDR1 and CDR2: MNHEY and SVGEGT. CDR3 length equals 14 residues. CDR3 sequence: CASNSRGLNTEAFF. For the CDR3, the DNA is TGTGCCAGCAATTCGAGGGGGCTTAACACTGAAGCTTTCTTT.

V gene TRBV7-6 combines with J gene TRBJ2-5, with 10 bases identical to TRBD2. The CDR3 is 15 residues long. The germline CDR1 and CDR2 sequences are SGHVS and FNYEAQ. V gave up 5 bases and J gave up 5 bases; unmatched junction bases: 8. DNA of the CDR3: TGTGCCAGCAGCCTACTAGCGGGACCGGGGGAGACCCAGTACTTC. Translation gives CASSLLAGPGETQYF.

A few counts support this clonotype. The gene calls are TRBV6-6 and TRBJ2-5; 7 positions agree with TRBD1. The tail of the sequence fits TRBJ2-1 better, so the J call may be wrong. The V gene's germline CDR1 is MNHNY and CDR2 SVGAGI (reference sequence). The CDR3 totals 11 residues. The CDR3 sequence: CASEGANEQFF. CDR3 in DNA: TGTGCCAGCGAGGGGGCGAATGAGCAGTTCTTC.

The genes are TRBV12-3 or TRBV12-4 and TRBJ1-2, with a weak D call TRBD1 (6 bases). This CDR3 is built from 14 residues. V lost 1 base and J lost 5, with 11 bases in between. This chain's CDR3 is CASSLGGGIYGYTF. The DNA for the CDR3 is TGTGCCAGCAGTTTAGGAGGGGGGATTTATGGCTACACCTTC.

The sample holds a few counts of this clonotype. The chain joins TRBV29-1 to TRBJ2-5; no firm D call. CDR3 length equals 12 residues. Per the germline V gene, CDR1 is SQVTM and CDR2 is ANQGSEA. Trimming shortened V by 6 bases and J by 2 bases, and 10 bases separated the two germline ends. CDR3 amino acids: CSVGPEQETQYF. The CDR3 DNA follows: TGCAGCGTGGGTCCCGAACAAGAGACCCAGTACTTC.

The V gene is TRBV7-9, the J gene TRBJ1-5; 8 bases are shared with TRBD1. The CDR3 sequence is 14 residues long. Germline CDR1 reads SEHNR; CDR2 reads FQNEAQ (reference sequence). V lost 4 bases to trimming and J lost 6 bases; unmatched junction nucleotides: 5. The CDR3 DNA is TGTGCCAGCAGCTCGACAGGGGTCGGTCAGCCCCAGCATTTT. This sequence encodes CASSSTGVGQPQHF.

This clonotype was picked up many times. V and J are TRBV18 and TRBJ1-4; no clear D gene. The germline V and J ends were trimmed by 6 bases and 4 bases, with 12 bases remaining between them. The CDR3 is 14 residues long. The germline CDR1 and CDR2 sequences are KGHSH and LQKENI. The CDR3 is CASSATELNEKLFF. CDR3 nucleotide sequence: TGTGCCAGCTCCGCGACTGAGCTTAATGAAAAACTGTTTTTT.

V gene TRBV4-1 combines with J gene TRBJ1-4, with TRBD1 matching 9 bases. This CDR3 is built from 16 residues. The germline CDR1 and CDR2 sequences are MGHRA and YSYEKL. Germline trimming cut 6 bases from V and 3 bases from J; bases unmatched to any gene: 8. CDR3 DNA: TGCGCCAGCAGTGTACAGGGGGCTCGCGCTAATGAAAAACTGTTTTTT. This codes for CASSVQGARANEKLFF.

This clonotype was seen a single time. The chain joins TRBV20-1 to TRBJ1-4; 7 positions agree with TRBD1. Germline V gene data show CDR1 as DFQATT and CDR2 as SNEGSKA (reference sequence). The CDR3 covers 14 residues. V was pared by 6 bases and J by 8 bases, with 12 bases of the junction left unmatched. The CDR3: CSANPGQSPEKLFF. The DNA for the CDR3 is TGCAGTGCAAACCCGGGACAGTCACCAGAAAAACTGTTTTTT.

V usage is TRBV12-3 or TRBV12-4 and J usage is TRBJ1-2, with no clear D. The V end lost 5 bases, the J end lost 4 bases, and 17 bases lay between the germline ends. This CDR3 has 15 amino acids. The CDR3 sequence is CASSLGSLKPYGYTF. CDR3 nucleotide sequence: TGTGCCAGCAGTCTTGGATCTCTAAAACCCTATGGCTACACCTTC.

This clonotype was counted only a few times. The rearrangement links TRBV6-2 or TRBV6-3 to TRBJ2-7; possible D gene TRBD1, 6 bases. In germline, CDR1 is MNHEY, CDR2 SVGEGT. Trimming shortened V by 7 bases and J by 3 bases, and 16 bases separated the two germline ends. The CDR3 length is 14 residues. CDR3 DNA sequence: TGTGCCAGCACCGAAGGGGGATCAGGCTACGAGCAGTACTTC. Protein: CASTEGGSGYEQYF.

CDR3 loop: CASSHFRDQETQYF. The CDR3 DNA reads TGTGCCAGCAGCCATTTTAGGGACCAAGAGACCCAGTACTTC. The V gene is TRBV3-1, the J gene TRBJ2-5; D gene uncertain. CDR1 and CDR2 (germline): LGHDT, YNNKEL (reference sequence). The ends were cut back, 3 bases at V and 0 bases at J, with 8 bases in the middle. The CDR3 covers 14 residues.

As for this clonotype: A much larger clone differs by one base, so this may be a read error. V usage is TRBV7-3 and J usage is TRBJ1-1, with TRBD1 matching over 7 bases. This CDR3 has 13 residues. Germline V gene lookup returns CDR1 SGHTA and CDR2 FQGTGA. The trim removed 5 bases at V and 9 bases at J, leaving 9 bases unmatched. CDR3 in amino acids: CASSPTGVAKAFF. For the CDR3, the DNA is TGTGCCAGCAGCCCCACAGGGGTTGCTAAAGCTTTCTTT.

This rearrangement joins TRBV4-2 to TRBJ1-6; 7 bases line up with TRBD1. CDR1 is LGHNA and CDR2 is YNFKEQ in the germline V gene. With V trimmed by 0 bases and J by 7 bases, 9 bases remained unmatched. The CDR3 has 17 amino acids. The CDR3 here is CASSQEAGGRINSPLHF. CDR3 sequence (DNA): TGTGCCAGCAGCCAAGAGGCAGGGGGAAGAATAAATTCACCCCTCCACTTT.

V gene TRBV9 combines with J gene TRBJ1-1, with TRBD1 identical over 7 bases. Germline V CDR1 and CDR2: SGDLS, YYNGEE. The J segment lost 3 bases and the V segment lost 4 bases, leaving 12 bases of the junction unmatched. The CDR3 is made up of 16 amino acids. This CDR3 is CASSPPLGRGYTEAFF. The CDR3 DNA follows: TGTGCCAGCAGCCCTCCCTTGGGCAGGGGGTACACTGAAGCTTTCTTT.

The rearrangement uses TRBV7-9 and TRBJ2-3; 12 bases map to TRBD2. The CDR3 is 16 residues long. The J segment lost 8 bases and the V segment lost 3 bases, leaving 9 bases of the junction unmatched. From germline, CDR1 is SEHNR and CDR2 FQNEAQ (reference sequence). The CDR3 loop is CASSLSTSGGLSTQYF. The CDR3 region has the DNA TGTGCCAGCAGCTTGTCGACTAGCGGGGGATTGAGTACGCAGTATTTT.

This clonotype has at least ten counts. The chain carries TRBV7-2 and TRBJ1-1; 9 bases line up with TRBD1. CDR1 and CDR2 from the germline V gene are SGHTA and FQGNSA. With V trimmed by 4 bases and J by 3 bases, 3 bases remained unmatched. The CDR3 runs 14 residues. CDR3 loop: CASSWGQGYTEAFF. CDR3 nucleotides: TGTGCCAGCAGCTGGGGACAGGGCTACACTGAAGCTTTCTTT.

The V gene is TRBV6-2 or TRBV6-3, the J gene TRBJ2-1, with TRBD2 matching 14 bases. The CDR3 has 15 amino acids. Germline trimming cut 4 bases from V and 7 bases from J; bases unmatched to any gene: 3. Per the germline V gene, CDR1 is MNHEY and CDR2 is SVGEGT. The CDR3 nucleotides read TGTGCCAGCAGTTTCGGACTAGCGGGGGGAAATGAGCAGTTCTTC. Translated: CASSFGLAGGNEQFF.

This clonotype was seen a few times. The chain couples TRBV29-1 to TRBJ1-2, with D possibly being TRBD1 (6 bases). Germline-derived CDR1 and CDR2 are SQVTM and ANQGSEA. Trimming left V 3 bases short and J 0 bases short, with 11 bases between. The CDR3 totals 14 residues. This chain's CDR3 is CSVDWTEANYGYTF. CDR3 nucleotide sequence: TGCAGCGTTGATTGGACAGAGGCTAACTATGGCTACACCTTC.

The chain recombines TRBV6-5 with TRBJ1-4; D might be TRBD1 (6 bases). CDR3 length: 17 residues. Germline CDR1 and CDR2: MNHEY and SVGAGI. The V and J ends lost 2 bases and 3 bases respectively, with 16 bases between them. The CDR3 protein is CASSYEAGGASNEKLFF. Here the CDR3 DNA reads TGTGCCAGCAGTTACGAGGCGGGGGGGGCCTCTAATGAAAAACTGTTTTTT.

This clonotype was seen more than once but under ten times. The rearrangement links TRBV20-1 to TRBJ2-5, with D possibly matching TRBD2 (6 bases). Germline-derived CDR1 and CDR2 are DFQATT and SNEGSKA (reference sequence). Trimming shortened V by 5 bases and J by 2 bases, and 15 bases separated the two germline ends. This CDR3 comprises 14 residues. The CDR3 sequence is CSAFLGTAQETQYF. The CDR3 nucleotides read TGCAGTGCTTTCCTCGGGACTGCTCAAGAGACCCAGTACTTC.